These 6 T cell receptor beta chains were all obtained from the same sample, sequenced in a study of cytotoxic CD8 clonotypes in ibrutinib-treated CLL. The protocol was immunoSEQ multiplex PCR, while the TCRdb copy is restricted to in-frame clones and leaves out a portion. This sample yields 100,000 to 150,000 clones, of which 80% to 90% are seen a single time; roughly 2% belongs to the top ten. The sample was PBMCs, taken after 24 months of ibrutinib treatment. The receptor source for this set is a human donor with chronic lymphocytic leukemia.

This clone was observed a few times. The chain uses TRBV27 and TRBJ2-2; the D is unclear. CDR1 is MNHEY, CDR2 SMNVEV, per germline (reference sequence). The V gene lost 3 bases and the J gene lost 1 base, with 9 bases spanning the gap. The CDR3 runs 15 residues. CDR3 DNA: TGTGCCAGCAGTTTTACGATCCAGAACACCGGGGAGCTGTTTTTT. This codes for CASSFTIQNTGELFF.

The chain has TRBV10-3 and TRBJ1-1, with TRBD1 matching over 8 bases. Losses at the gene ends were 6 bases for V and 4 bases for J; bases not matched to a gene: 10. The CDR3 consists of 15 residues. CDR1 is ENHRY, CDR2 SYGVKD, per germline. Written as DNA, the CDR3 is TGTGCCATCAGCACAACAGGGGGTTGGGGCACTGAAGCTTTCTTT. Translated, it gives CAISTTGGWGTEAFF.

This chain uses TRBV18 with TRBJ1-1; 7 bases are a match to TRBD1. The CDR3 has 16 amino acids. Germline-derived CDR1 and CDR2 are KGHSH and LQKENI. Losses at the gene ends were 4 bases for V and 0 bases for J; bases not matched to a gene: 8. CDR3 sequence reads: CASSRDSTGMNTEAFF. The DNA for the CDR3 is TGTGCCAGCTCACGGGATTCGACAGGGATGAACACTGAAGCTTTCTTT.

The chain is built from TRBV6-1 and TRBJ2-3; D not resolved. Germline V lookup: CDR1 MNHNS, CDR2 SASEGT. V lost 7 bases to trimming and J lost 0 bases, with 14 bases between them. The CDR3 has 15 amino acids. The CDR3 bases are TGTGCCAGCAACGGGCAGCTTGGGAGCACAGATACGCAGTATTTT. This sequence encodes CASNGQLGSTDTQYF.

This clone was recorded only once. The CDR3 region has the DNA TGTGCCAGTTCGGGGGGCGGTAGCACAGATACGCAGTATTTT. Translated, it gives CASSGGGSTDTQYF. This rearrangement joins TRBV11-2 to TRBJ2-3; a weak D match, TRBD2 (7 bases). V lost 9 bases and J 0 bases, leaving 13 bases between the germline ends. Germline-derived CDR1 and CDR2 are SGHAT and FQNNGV. The CDR3 contains 14 residues.

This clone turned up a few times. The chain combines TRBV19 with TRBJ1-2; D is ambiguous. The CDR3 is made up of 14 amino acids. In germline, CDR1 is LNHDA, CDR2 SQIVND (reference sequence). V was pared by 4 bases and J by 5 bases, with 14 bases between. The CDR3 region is CASSRWEIPYGYTF. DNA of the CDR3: TGTGCCAGTAGTAGATGGGAAATACCGTATGGCTACACCTTC.